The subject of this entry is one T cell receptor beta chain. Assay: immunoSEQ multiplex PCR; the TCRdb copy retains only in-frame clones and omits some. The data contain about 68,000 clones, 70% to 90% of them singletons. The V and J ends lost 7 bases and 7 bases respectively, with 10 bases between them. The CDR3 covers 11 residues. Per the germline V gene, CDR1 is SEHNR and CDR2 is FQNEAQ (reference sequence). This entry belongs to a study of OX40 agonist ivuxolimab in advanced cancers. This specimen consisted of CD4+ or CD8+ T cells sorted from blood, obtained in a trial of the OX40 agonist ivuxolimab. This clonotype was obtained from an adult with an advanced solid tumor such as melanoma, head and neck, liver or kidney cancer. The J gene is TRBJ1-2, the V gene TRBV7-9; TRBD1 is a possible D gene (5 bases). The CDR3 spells CASTYGGGYTF. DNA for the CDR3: TGTGCCAGCACTTACGGGGGTGGCTACACCTTC.